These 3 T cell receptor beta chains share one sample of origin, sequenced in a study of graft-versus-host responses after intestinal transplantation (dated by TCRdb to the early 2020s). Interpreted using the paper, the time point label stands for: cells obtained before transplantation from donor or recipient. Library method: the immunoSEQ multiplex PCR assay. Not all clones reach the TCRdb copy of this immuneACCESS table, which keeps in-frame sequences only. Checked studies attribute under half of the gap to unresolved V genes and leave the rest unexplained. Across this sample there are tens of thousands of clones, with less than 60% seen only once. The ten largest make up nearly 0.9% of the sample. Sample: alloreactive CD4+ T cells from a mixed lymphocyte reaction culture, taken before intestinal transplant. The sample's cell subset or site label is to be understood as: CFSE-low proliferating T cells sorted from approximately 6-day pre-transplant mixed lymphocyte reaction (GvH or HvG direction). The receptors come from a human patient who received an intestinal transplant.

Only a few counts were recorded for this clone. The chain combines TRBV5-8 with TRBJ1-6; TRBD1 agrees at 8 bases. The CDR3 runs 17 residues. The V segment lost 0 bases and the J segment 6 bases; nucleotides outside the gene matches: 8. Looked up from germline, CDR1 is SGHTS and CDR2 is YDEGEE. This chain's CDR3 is CASSLGPGGAGNSPLHF. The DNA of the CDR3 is TGTGCCAGCAGCTTGGGGCCAGGGGGCGCGGGTAATTCACCCCTCCACTTT.

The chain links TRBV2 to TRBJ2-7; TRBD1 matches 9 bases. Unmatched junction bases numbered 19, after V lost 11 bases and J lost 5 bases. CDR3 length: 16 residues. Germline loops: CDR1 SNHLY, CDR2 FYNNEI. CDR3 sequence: CAGQDEGQGSLHEQYF. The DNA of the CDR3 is TGTGCCGGACAAGACGAGGGACAGGGCAGTCTCCACGAGCAGTACTTC.

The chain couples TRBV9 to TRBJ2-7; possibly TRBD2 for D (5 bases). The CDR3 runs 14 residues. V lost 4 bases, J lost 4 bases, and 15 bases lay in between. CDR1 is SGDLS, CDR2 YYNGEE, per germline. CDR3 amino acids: CASSRFEGGYEQYF. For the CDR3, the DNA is TGTGCCAGCAGCCGCTTCGAGGGCGGGTACGAGCAGTACTTC.